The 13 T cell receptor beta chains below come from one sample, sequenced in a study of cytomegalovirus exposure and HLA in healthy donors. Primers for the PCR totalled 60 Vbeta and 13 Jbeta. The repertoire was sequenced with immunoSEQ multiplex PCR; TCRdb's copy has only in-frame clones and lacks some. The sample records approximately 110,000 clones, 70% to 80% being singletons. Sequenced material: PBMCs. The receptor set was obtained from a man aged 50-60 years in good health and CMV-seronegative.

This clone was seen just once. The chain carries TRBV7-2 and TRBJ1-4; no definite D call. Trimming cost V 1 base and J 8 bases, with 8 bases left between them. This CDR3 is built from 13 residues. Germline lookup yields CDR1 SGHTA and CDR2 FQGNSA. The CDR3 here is CASSLGTGEKLFF. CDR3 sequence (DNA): TGTGCCAGCAGCTTAGGGACGGGAGAAAAACTGTTTTTT.

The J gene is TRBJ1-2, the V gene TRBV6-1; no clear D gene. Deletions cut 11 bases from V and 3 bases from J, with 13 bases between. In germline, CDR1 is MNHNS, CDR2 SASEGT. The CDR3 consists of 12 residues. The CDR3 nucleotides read TGTGCCGCCACCCCCGGGGACTATGGCTACACCTTC. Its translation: CAATPGDYGYTF.

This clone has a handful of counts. The CDR3 coding sequence is TGCGCCAGCAGCTCGCGGGGGGGGACTCTAGCCAAAAACATTCAGTACTTC. Translating it yields CASSSRGGTLAKNIQYF. This chain uses TRBV5-1 with TRBJ2-4; 9 positions match TRBD2. CDR3 length: 17 amino acids. J was trimmed by 0 bases and V by 3 bases; bases with no gene match: 7. Germline V gene data show CDR1 as SGHRS and CDR2 as YFSETQ.

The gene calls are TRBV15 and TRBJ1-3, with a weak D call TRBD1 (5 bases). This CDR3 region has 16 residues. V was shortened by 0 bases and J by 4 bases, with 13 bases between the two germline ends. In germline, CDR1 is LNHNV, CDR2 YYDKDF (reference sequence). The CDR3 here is CATSRDGAAKGNTIYF. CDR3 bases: TGTGCCACCAGCAGAGATGGGGCGGCCAAGGGAAACACCATATATTTT.

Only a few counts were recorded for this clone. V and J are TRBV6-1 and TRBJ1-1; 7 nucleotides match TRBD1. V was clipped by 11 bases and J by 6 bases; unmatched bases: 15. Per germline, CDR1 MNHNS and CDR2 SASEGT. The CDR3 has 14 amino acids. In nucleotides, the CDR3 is TGTGCCGCCCAAGAAGGAAATCAGGGGGCTGAAGCTTTCTTT. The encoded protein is CAAQEGNQGAEAFF.

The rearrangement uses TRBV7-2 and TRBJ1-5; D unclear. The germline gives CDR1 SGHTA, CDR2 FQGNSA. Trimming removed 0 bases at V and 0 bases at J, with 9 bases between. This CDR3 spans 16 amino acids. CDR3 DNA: TGTGCCAGCAGCTTAGCGCCAGAATTTAGCAATCAGCCCCAGCATTTT. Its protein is CASSLAPEFSNQPQHF. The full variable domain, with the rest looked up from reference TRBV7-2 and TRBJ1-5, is GAGVSQSPSNKVTEKGKDVELRCDPISGHTALYWYRQSLGQGLEFLIYFQGNSAPDKSGLPSDRFSAERTGGSVSTLTIQRTQQEDSAVYLCASSLAPEFSNQPQHFGDGTRLSIL.

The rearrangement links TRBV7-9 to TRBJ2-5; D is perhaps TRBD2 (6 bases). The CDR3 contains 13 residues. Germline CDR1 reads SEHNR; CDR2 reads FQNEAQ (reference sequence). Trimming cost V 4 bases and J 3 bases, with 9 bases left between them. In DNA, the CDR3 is TGTGCCAGCAGCTCGGGACTGGAAGAGACCCAGTACTTC. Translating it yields CASSSGLEETQYF.

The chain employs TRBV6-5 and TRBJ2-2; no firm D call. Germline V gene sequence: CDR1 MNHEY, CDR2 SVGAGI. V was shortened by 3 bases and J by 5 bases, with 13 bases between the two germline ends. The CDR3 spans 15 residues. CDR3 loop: CASSYEQVRTGELFF. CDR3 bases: TGTGCCAGCAGTTATGAGCAGGTTCGAACCGGGGAGCTGTTTTTT.

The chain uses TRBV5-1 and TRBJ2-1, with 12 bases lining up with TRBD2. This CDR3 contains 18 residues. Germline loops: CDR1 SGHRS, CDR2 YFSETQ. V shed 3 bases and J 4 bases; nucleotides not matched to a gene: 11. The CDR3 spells CASSSPRQTSGGYNEQFF. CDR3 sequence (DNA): TGCGCCAGCAGCTCCCCCCGGCAGACTAGCGGGGGATACAATGAGCAGTTCTTC.

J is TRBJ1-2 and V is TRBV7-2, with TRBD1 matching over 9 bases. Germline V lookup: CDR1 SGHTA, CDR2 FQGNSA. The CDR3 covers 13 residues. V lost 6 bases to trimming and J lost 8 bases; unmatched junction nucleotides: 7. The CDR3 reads CASSLTGGDGYTF. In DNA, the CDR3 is TGTGCCAGCAGTTTAACAGGGGGCGACGGCTACACCTTC.

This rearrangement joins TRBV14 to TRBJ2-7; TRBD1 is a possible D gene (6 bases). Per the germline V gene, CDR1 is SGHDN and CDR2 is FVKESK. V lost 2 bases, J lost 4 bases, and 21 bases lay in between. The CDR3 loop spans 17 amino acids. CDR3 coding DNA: TGTGCCAGCAGCCAAAAAACCCGACCCCAAGGGGGTTACGAGCAGTACTTC. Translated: CASSQKTRPQGGYEQYF.

CDR3 nucleotides: TGTGCCAGCAGCCAAAGGGGGCCGGGTGCAGGAAACACCATATATTTT. Translating gives CASSQRGPGAGNTIYF. The gene calls are TRBV14 and TRBJ1-3, with TRBD1 matching over 7 bases. From germline, CDR1 is SGHDN and CDR2 FVKESK. The CDR3 totals 16 residues. After removal of 2 bases from V and 4 bases from J, the junction contained 8 bases not matched to a gene.

The CDR3 is CASSLSNEQFF. The CDR3 DNA reads as TGTGCCAGCAGCCTGTCCAATGAGCAGTTCTTC. V and J are TRBV5-6 and TRBJ2-1; unclear D gene. V was pared by 4 bases and J by 6 bases, with 5 bases between. Germline values: CDR1 SGHDT, CDR2 YYEEEE. This CDR3 region has 11 residues.